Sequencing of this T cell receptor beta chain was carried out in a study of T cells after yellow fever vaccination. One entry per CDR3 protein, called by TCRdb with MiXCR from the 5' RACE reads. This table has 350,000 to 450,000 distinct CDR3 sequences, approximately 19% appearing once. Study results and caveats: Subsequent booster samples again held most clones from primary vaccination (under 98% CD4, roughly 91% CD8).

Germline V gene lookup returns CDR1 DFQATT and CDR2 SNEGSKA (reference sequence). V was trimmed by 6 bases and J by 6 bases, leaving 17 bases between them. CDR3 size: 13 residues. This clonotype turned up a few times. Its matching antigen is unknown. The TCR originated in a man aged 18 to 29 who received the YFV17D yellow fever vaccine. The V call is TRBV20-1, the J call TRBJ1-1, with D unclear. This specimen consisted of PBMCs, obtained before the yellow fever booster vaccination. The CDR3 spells CSAWNAGFPEAFF. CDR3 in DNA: TGCAGTGCCTGGAACGCTGGGTTCCCTGAAGCTTTCTTT.